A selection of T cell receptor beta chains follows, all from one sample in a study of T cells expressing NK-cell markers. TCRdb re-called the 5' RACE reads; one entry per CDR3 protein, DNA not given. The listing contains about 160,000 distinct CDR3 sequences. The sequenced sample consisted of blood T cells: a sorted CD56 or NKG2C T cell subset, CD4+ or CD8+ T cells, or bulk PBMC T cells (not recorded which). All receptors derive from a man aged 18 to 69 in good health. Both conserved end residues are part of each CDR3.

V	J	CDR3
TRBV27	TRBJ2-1	CASASDPRTEPKYNEQFF
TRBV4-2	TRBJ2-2	CASSQGQGAATGELFF
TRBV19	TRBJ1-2	CASSIVYREGYTF
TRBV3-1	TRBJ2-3	CASSQVGPEGGLDTDTQYF
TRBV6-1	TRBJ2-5	CASSEEGTTETQYF
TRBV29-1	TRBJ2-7	CSGRDRDKYEQYF
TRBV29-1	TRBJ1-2	CSVLDGLNYGYTF
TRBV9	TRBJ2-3	CASGLQSTSTDTQYF
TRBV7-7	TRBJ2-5	CASSSDGASELMETQYF
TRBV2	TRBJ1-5	CASKGQGEGNQPQHF
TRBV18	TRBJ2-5	CASSQPTGYRETQYF
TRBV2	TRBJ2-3	CASSPRLAGGFEDTQYF
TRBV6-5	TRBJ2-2	CASSYLGTGAISNTGELFF
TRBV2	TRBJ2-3	CASSSPRLSTQYF
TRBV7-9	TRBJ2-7	CASSFISRDSRSYEQYF
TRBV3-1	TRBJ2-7	CASSDLFSGTGIDEQYF
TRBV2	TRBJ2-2	CATRSVAAMPVGELFF
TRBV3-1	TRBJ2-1	CASSPGLYYNEQFF
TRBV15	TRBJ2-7	CATSPLDQGVYEQYF
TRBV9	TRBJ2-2	CASSVGTGGTGELFF
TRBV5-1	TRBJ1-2	CASSMEMTDYGYTF
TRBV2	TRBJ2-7	CASIRALRGYF
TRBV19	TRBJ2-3	CASSIRTGRDTQYF
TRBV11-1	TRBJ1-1	CAIGQMNTEAFF
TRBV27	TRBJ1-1	CASSFQGGRTEAFF
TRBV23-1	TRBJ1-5	CASRVNDRSLINQPQHF
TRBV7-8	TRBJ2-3	CASSYDPGPLTDTQYF
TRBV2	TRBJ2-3	CASKVRGDTDTQYF
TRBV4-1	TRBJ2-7	CASSQGRSYEQYF
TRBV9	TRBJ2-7	CASSVATGQGIYEQYF
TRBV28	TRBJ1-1	CASSLSFAGAFF
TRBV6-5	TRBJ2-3	CASSWRDNTDTQYF
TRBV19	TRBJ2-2	CASSPWQAGELFF
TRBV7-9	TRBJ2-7	CASSSPQGYEQYF
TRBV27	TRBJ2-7	CASSLGISSYEQYF
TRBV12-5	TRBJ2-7	CASGPPRTGMETSYEQYF
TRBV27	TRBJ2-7	CATSKTLGTSSYEQYF
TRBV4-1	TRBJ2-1	CASSLRTGDEQFF
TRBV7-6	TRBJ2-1	CASSLERVPSYEQFF
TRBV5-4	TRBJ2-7	CASSGGRGTDYEQYF
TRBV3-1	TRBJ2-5	CASSLQTTYGTQYF
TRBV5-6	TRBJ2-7	CASSLNSYEQYF
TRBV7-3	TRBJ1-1	CASSLIVHGRLEAFF
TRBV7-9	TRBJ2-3	CASSRGALGSTDTQYF
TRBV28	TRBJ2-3	CASSEVIAGVTDTQYF
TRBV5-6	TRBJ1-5	CASSTGQGGGQPQHF
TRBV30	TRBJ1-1	CAWSLAGTEAFF
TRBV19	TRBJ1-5	CASSIGQFLNQPQHF
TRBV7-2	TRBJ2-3	CASSPSGGPNTDTQYF
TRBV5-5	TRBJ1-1	CASSLGSVNTEAFF
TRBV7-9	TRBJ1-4	CASSLSPGEANEKLFF
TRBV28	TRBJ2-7	CASSSPRGRWEQYF
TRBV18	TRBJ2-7	CASSQTSLRGHLSSYEQYF
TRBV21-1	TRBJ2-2	CASSKDRGLTGELFF
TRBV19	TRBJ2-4	CASSRGGPQNIQYF
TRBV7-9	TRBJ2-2	CASSWTRELFF
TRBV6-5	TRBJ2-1	CASMFRVGGIYNEQFF
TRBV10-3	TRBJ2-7	CAISVAGGQFSGQYF